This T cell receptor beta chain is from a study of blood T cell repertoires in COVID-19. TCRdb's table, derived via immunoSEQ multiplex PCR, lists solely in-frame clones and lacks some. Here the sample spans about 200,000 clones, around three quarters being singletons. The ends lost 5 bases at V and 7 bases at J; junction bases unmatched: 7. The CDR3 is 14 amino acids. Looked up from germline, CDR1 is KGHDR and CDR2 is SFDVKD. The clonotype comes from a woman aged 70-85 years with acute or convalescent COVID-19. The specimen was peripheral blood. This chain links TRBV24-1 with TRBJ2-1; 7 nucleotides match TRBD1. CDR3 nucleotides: TGTGCCACCAGTGGTTTACCGGGACAGAATGAGCAGTTCTTC. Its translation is CATSGLPGQNEQFF.